This T cell receptor beta chain was sequenced for a study of T cells in Graves' hyperthyroidism and ophthalmopathy. Study observations and caveats: In the blood, most expanded thyroid clonotypes above 0.001 appeared as well. A model of 13 V-J features distinguished ophthalmopathy from stable hyperthyroidism.

Concerning this clonotype itself: What it binds is not known.

TCR beta CDR3 regions were amplified from RNA. TCR CDR3 regions were first amplified by RT-PCR with HTBI primers. MiXCR was run by TCRdb on the multiplex PCR reads, yielding one entry per CDR3 protein. This sample yields 700,000 or so distinct CDR3 sequences, of which around 17% are seen a single time; around 8% belongs to the top ten. The ends lost 6 bases at V and 1 base at J; junction bases unmatched: 10. The CDR3 has 17 residues. Hyperthyroidism patients were newly diagnosed, had disease duration under 2 months, and were aged 18 to 65 years. The rearrangement links TRBV12-3 or TRBV12-4 to TRBJ2-4, with 9 bases aligning to TRBD2. The sequenced sample was blood. This sequence originates from a man in his late teens or twenties with Graves' hyperthyroidism. The chain's CDR3 is CASSLGAGGPAKNIQYF. The CDR3 nucleotides are TGTGCCAGCAGCCTTGGGGCGGGAGGGCCCGCCAAAAACATTCAGTACTTC.